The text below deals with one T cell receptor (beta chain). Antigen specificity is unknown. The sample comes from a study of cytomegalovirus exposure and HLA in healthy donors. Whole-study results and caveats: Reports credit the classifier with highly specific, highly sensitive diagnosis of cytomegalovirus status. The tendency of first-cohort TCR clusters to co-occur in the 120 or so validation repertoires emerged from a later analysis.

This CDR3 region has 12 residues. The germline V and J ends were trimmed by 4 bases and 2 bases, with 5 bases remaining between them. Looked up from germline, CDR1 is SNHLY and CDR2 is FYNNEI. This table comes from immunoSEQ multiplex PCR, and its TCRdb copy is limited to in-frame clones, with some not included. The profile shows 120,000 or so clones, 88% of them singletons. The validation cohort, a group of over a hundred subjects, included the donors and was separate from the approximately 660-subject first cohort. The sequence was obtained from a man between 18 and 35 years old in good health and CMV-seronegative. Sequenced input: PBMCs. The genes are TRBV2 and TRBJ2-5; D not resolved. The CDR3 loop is CASSVQQETQYF. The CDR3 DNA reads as TGTGCCAGCAGTGTACAACAAGAGACCCAGTACTTC.